This is a list of T cell receptor beta chains from one sample in a study of Graves' ophthalmopathy and Graves' hyperthyroidism. MiXCR, run by TCRdb on the multiplex PCR reads, gives a single entry per CDR3 protein. This table holds roughly 610,000 distinct CDR3 sequences, about 20% found once. Sequenced material: peripheral blood. These TCRs come from a woman between 18 and 29 years old with stable Graves' hyperthyroidism. Some clones in this sample may be carry-over from other donors' samples. CDR3s include the opening cysteine and the closing phenylalanine or tryptophan. The D gene is left open where the match is weak. Only part of the rows carry a size: once, few, many, or a class if the clone is expanded.

TRBV28,many,TRBJ2-7,TRBD2,CASSQTSGSAEQYF,TGTGCCAGCAGTCAGACTAGCGGGAGTGCCGAGCAGTACTTC
TRBV19,many,TRBJ1-5,-,CASSGSRVNQPQHF,TGTGCCAGTAGTGGATCCAGGGTAAATCAGCCCCAGCATTTT
TRBV15,many,TRBJ2-5,-,CATSRVVGETQYF,TGTGCCACCAGCAGAGTAGTAGGGGAGACCCAGTACTTC
TRBV12-3/TRBV12-4,-,TRBJ2-7,TRBD2,CASSTPGGLEQYF,TGTGCCAGCAGTACCCCGGGAGGGCTCGAGCAGTACTTC
TRBV19,-,TRBJ1-5,TRBD1,CASSTPGTGHQPQHF,TGTGCCAGTAGTACGCCGGGGACAGGGCATCAGCCCCAGCATTTT
TRBV6-1,-,TRBJ2-7,TRBD1,CASARQGEGYEQYF,TGTGCCAGCGCTCGACAGGGGGAAGGCTACGAGCAGTACTTC
TRBV4-1,few,TRBJ1-5,-,CASSQAGNVQPQHF,TGCGCCAGCAGCCAAGCGGGGAATGTTCAGCCCCAGCATTTT
TRBV24-1,-,TRBJ1-1,TRBD1,CATSDSTGAGTEAFF,TGTGCCACCAGTGATTCTACAGGGGCGGGAACTGAAGCTTTCTTT
TRBV28,many,TRBJ2-7,-,CASSLWEHYEQYF,TGTGCCAGCAGTTTATGGGAACATTACGAGCAGTACTTC
TRBV12-3/TRBV12-4,-,TRBJ1-6,-,CASREGYNSPLHF,TGTGCCAGCAGAGAGGGTTATAATTCACCCCTCCACTTT
TRBV4-1,-,TRBJ1-6,-,CASSQDHRTGASYNSPLHF,TGCGCCAGCAGCCAAGATCACAGAACCGGGGCCTCCTATAATTCACCCCTCCACTTT
TRBV12-3/TRBV12-4,many,TRBJ2-7,-,CASSLELAGEQYF,TGTGCCAGCAGTTTAGAACTAGCTGGCGAGCAGTACTTC
TRBV2,few,TRBJ1-2,-,CAGRRVSMEGPHGHTF,TGTGCCGGTAGAAGAGTCTCTATGGAGGGACCCCATGGCCACACCTTC